These 4 T cell receptor beta chains came from one sample sequenced in a study of blood T cells in healthy people across ages. The second PCR ran roughly 7 to 12 cycles with a sample-barcoded 5' primer and J-beta primers. TCRdb ran MiXCR on the 5' RACE reads and lists one entry per CDR3 protein. The sample consists of some 780,000 distinct CDR3 sequences, around three fifths of them appearing once. The specimen was blood. The receptors come from a man aged 35 to 55 in good health.

The V gene is TRBV27, the J gene TRBJ2-3; TRBD2 is a possible D gene (5 bases). The CDR3 spans 16 residues. Looked up from germline, CDR1 is MNHEY and CDR2 is SMNVEV (reference sequence). Deletions cut 3 bases from V and 5 bases from J, with 18 bases between. In DNA, the CDR3 is TGTGCCAGCAGTTTTTTGACGACCTCGGCGGGAGATACGCAGTATTTT. Translating it yields CASSFLTTSAGDTQYF.

This clonotype was seen many times. The chain recombines TRBV5-1 with TRBJ2-1; perhaps TRBD1 as D (7 bases). The CDR3 length is 15 residues. Trimming stripped 0 bases from V and 8 bases from J, with 15 bases between. Per germline, CDR1 SGHRS and CDR2 YFSETQ. This CDR3 is CASSLDQGGAYEQFF. CDR3 nucleotides: TGCGCCAGCAGCTTGGATCAGGGGGGTGCCTATGAGCAGTTCTTC.

The rearrangement joins TRBV27 to TRBJ2-4; TRBD2 agrees at 9 bases. The DNA end is a closer match to TRBJ2-7, so the J assignment may be wrong. The CDR3 extends over 14 amino acids. Germline-derived CDR1 and CDR2 are MNHEY and SMNVEV (reference sequence). The CDR3 here is CASKRLAEVYEQYF. CDR3 in DNA: TGTGCCAGCAAAAGACTAGCGGAGGTCTACGAGCAGTACTTC.

The genes are TRBV10-3 and TRBJ2-2; D call uncertain. Germline assignment: CDR1 ENHRY and CDR2 SYGVKD. This CDR3 region has 14 residues. The ends were cut back, 6 bases at V and 1 base at J, with 9 bases in the middle. The CDR3 DNA is TGTGCCATCAGAGGACCAGTGAACACCGGGGAGCTGTTTTTT. Its translation is CAIRGPVNTGELFF.